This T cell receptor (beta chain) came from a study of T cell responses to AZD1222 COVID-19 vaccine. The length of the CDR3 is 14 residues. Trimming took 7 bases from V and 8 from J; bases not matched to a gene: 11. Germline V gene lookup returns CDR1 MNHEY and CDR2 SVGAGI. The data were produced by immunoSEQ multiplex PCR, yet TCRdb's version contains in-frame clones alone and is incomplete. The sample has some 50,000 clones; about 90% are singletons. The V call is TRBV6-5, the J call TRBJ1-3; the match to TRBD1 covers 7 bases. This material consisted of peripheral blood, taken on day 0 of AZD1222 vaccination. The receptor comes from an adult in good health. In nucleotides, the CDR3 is TGTGCCAGCACCAAGGGAGCAGGGGGTGACACCATATATTTT. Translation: CASTKGAGGDTIYF.